This T cell receptor beta chain was retrieved from a study of blood T cells in healthy people across ages. Study outcomes and limitations: Long-lived and aged donors differed, with more naive CD4+ cells and higher diversity in the long-lived.

Combining a sample-barcoded 5' primer with a J-beta primer mix, a second PCR ran for 7 to 11 cycles. In TCRdb, the 5' RACE reads were re-called with MiXCR into one record per CDR3 protein. The sample shows roughly 2 million distinct CDR3 sequences, roughly 52% of them seen only once. To note about this clonotype: Its antigen is unknown.

This receptor was identified in a woman aged 40 to 49 in good health. The sample consisted of blood.

This chain's CDR3 is CASSPFGGSRAYEQYF. The CDR3 DNA reads TGTGCCAGCAGCCCCTTCGGGGGGTCTCGGGCCTACGAGCAGTACTTC. The gene calls are TRBV7-9 and TRBJ2-7, with 7 bases fitting TRBD2. The germline gives CDR1 SEHNR, CDR2 FQNEAQ (reference sequence). The CDR3 is made up of 16 amino acids. The V segment lost 5 bases and the J segment 2 bases; nucleotides outside the gene matches: 12.